The 10 T cell receptor beta chains given below trace back to one sample, sequenced in a study of somatic mutations in cytotoxic T cells in rheumatoid arthritis. Assay: immunoSEQ multiplex PCR; the TCRdb copy retains only in-frame clones and omits some. The profile shows some 40,000 clones, roughly four fifths of them singletons. The sequencing sample was made of CD8+ T cells sorted from blood. The receptors stem from a middle-aged man in good health.

The genes are TRBV13 and TRBJ1-5; 7 nucleotides align to TRBD1. This CDR3 has 15 residues. Germline V gene lookup returns CDR1 PRHDT and CDR2 FYEKMQ (reference sequence). J was trimmed by 7 bases and V by 4 bases; bases with no gene match: 10. This CDR3 reads CASSSTTGSGQPQHF. CDR3 coding DNA: TGTGCCAGCAGCTCAACGACAGGGTCGGGGCAGCCCCAGCATTTT. Together with reference TRBV13 and TRBJ1-5, the CDR3 gives the full variable domain: AAGVIQSPRHLIKEKRETATLKCYPIPRHDTVYWYQQGPGQDPQFLISFYEKMQSDKGSIPDRFSAQQFSDYHSELNMSSLELGDSALYFCASSSTTGSGQPQHFGDGTRLSIL.

The chain joins TRBV30 to TRBJ2-3; 10 bases agree with TRBD2. CDR3 length equals 15 residues. The germline V gene encodes CDR1 GTSNPN and CDR2 SVGIG (reference sequence). V lost 1 base, J lost 5 bases, and 6 bases stayed unmatched. CDR3 in amino acids: CAWSAKLAGEDTQYF. The CDR3 bases are TGTGCCTGGAGTGCCAAGCTAGCGGGAGAAGATACGCAGTATTTT.

This clone was seen a single time. The chain links TRBV30 to TRBJ2-6; D is perhaps TRBD1 (6 bases). The CDR3 spans 16 residues. Trimming pared 1 base from V and 3 bases from J, leaving 13 bases between. Per the germline V gene, CDR1 is GTSNPN and CDR2 is SVGIG (reference sequence). CDR3 loop: CAWSARQVGGANVLTF. CDR3 sequence (DNA): TGTGCCTGGAGTGCAAGACAGGTAGGTGGGGCCAACGTCCTGACTTTC.

The V gene is TRBV29-1, the J gene TRBJ2-5, with a weak D call TRBD1 (6 bases). This CDR3 region has 12 residues. V was clipped by 7 bases and J by 2 bases, with 11 bases between them. The germline V gene has CDR1 SQVTM and CDR2 ANQGSEA. The CDR3 DNA reads as TGCAGCGCGACAGGACTTCAAGAGACCCAGTACTTC. Protein: CSATGLQETQYF.

The CDR3 nucleotides read TGTGCCAGTAGTTGGAGGCGGGACAATGAGCAGTTCTTC. Translation: CASSWRRDNEQFF. The chain combines TRBV19 with TRBJ2-1; possible D gene TRBD2, 5 bases. Between the trimmed V and J ends, which lost 5 bases and 5 bases, there was a span of 10 bases. Germline CDR1 is LNHDA and CDR2 is SQIVND (reference sequence). The CDR3 extends over 13 amino acids.

This clone was recorded once. The V and J genes are TRBV5-1 and TRBJ2-1, with 11 bases aligning to TRBD2. This CDR3 has 19 residues. The V gene's germline CDR1 is SGHRS and CDR2 YFSETQ. V was clipped by 1 base and J by 8 bases; unmatched bases: 17. This chain's CDR3 is CASSLQGALELAGVYEQFF. CDR3 coding DNA: TGCGCCAGCAGCTTGCAGGGGGCGTTGGAACTAGCGGGAGTCTATGAGCAGTTCTTC. The variable domain in full, completed from reference TRBV5-1 and TRBJ2-1, reads KAGVTQTPRYLIKTRGQQVTLSCSPISGHRSVSWYQQTPGQGLQFLFEYFSETQRNKGNFPGRFSGRQFSNSRSEMNVSTLELGDSALYLCASSLQGALELAGVYEQFFGPGTRLTVL.

This rearrangement joins TRBV6-5 to TRBJ1-1, with D possibly being TRBD1 (6 bases). V was pared by 6 bases and J by 3 bases, with 14 bases between. This CDR3 spans 14 amino acids. The germline V gene encodes CDR1 MNHEY and CDR2 SVGAGI. CDR3 sequence reads: CASSGTPTYTEAFF. The CDR3 coding sequence is TGTGCCAGCAGCGGGACACCCACTTACACTGAAGCTTTCTTT.

J is TRBJ2-7 and V is TRBV11-2; no firm D call. Germline CDR1 reads SGHAT; CDR2 reads FQNNGV. The V end lost 5 bases, the J end lost 0 bases, and 14 bases lay between the germline ends. This CDR3 is built from 15 residues. The CDR3 loop reads CASSVGPANSYEQYF. The CDR3 DNA reads as TGTGCCAGCAGCGTCGGGCCAGCGAACTCCTACGAGCAGTACTTC.

V usage is TRBV11-2 and J usage is TRBJ2-1; no firm D call. Germline V gene data show CDR1 as SGHAT and CDR2 as FQNNGV. The V and J ends lost 1 base and 7 bases respectively, with 11 bases between them. The CDR3 length is 14 residues. Here the CDR3 reads CASSLVPVLNEQFF. The CDR3 nucleotides read TGTGCCAGCAGCTTAGTACCCGTCCTTAATGAGCAGTTCTTC.

The V and J genes are TRBV30 and TRBJ2-2; a possible D gene is TRBD1 (6 bases). This CDR3 spans 15 amino acids. Trimming shortened V by 5 bases and J by 4 bases, and 17 bases separated the two germline ends. Germline CDR1 reads GTSNPN; CDR2 reads SVGIG (reference sequence). The chain's CDR3 is CAWADLDRLTGELFF. CDR3 in DNA: TGTGCCTGGGCCGATCTCGACAGGCTCACCGGGGAGCTGTTTTTT.